This is a list of T cell receptor beta chains from one sample in a study of blood T cells in healthy people across ages. Using its own MiXCR run on the 5' RACE reads, TCRdb lists one record per CDR3 protein. The sample includes roughly 2 million distinct CDR3 sequences, 49% of them seen just once. Sequencing was carried out using blood. The receptors come from a woman in her forties in good health. Both conserved end residues are part of each CDR3. The D gene is left open where the match is weak. Only some rows state a clone size, as once, few, many or a class for expanded clones.

TRBJ2-3,TRBV3-1,.,.,TGTGCCAGCAGCCCTGCGGCGTTGGGGATGGATACGCAGTATTTT,CASSPAALGMDTQYF
TRBJ1-2,TRBV14,.,.,TGTGCCAGCAGCCAAGATCCCTTTGTGGAGGGCTACACCTTC,CASSQDPFVEGYTF
TRBJ2-7,TRBV4-3,.,.,TGCGCCAGCAGCCCTATGACAGCCTCCTACGAGCAGTACTTC,CASSPMTASYEQYF
TRBJ1-4,TRBV28,.,few,TGTGCCAGCAGTTCCTCGGAGAAAGGAGGAGAAAAACTGTTTTTT,CASSSSEKGGEKLFF
TRBJ1-2,TRBV6-1,TRBD1,few,TGTGCCAGCAGCCAACTAGGACAGGGTCTCTACTATGGCTACACCTTC,CASSQLGQGLYYGYTF
TRBJ2-3,TRBV20-1,TRBD1,.,TGCAGTGCTAGAAGGACAGGGGAAAGATCAGATACGCAGTATTTT,CSARRTGERSDTQYF
TRBJ2-5,TRBV13,TRBD1,.,TGTGCCAGCAGCTTCCGGGACAGGGGGCGCGAGACCCAGTACTTC,CASSFRDRGRETQYF
TRBJ2-7,TRBV29-1,.,.,TGCAGCGCGATCCGCCCGACCCTTAGCTCCTACGAGCAGTACTTC,CSAIRPTLSSYEQYF
TRBJ1-1,TRBV6-6,TRBD1,once,TGTGCCAGCACGCATACAGGGGGCGCAAGTACTGAAGCTTTCTTT,CASTHTGGASTEAFF
TRBJ2-1,TRBV5-5,.,.,TGTGCCAGCAGCTTTGAGGGGAATAAGCAGTTCTTC,CASSFEGNKQFF
TRBJ2-7,TRBV18,.,.,TGTGCCAGCTCACAACCCGACGGATACTACGAGCAGTACTTC,CASSQPDGYYEQYF
TRBJ2-4,TRBV27,.,few,TGTGCCAGCAGTCCACCTGGTTTTGCGGGTCTGGCCAAAAACATTCAGTACTTC,CASSPPGFAGLAKNIQYF
TRBJ1-1,TRBV6-5,.,.,TGTGCCAGCAGAGGTACACTGAAAGCTTTCTTT,CASRGTLKAFF
TRBJ2-3,TRBV3-1,.,.,TGTGCCAGCAGCCAGATAGGCCCAGATACGCAGTATTTT,CASSQIGPDTQYF
TRBJ2-7,TRBV4-1,TRBD2,once,TGCGCCAGCAGCCAAGATGGGGGACTAGCATCCTACGAGCAGTACTTC,CASSQDGGLASYEQYF
TRBJ1-6,TRBV14,.,few,TGTGCCAGCAGCCAAGACGCCCGGAATCGGGATTCACCCCTCCACTTT,CASSQDARNRDSPLHF
TRBJ1-2,TRBV6-2/TRBV6-3,.,.,TGTGCCAGCAGTTACTCGGAATATGGCTACACCTTC,CASSYSEYGYTF
TRBJ1-4,TRBV5-5,.,.,TGTGCCAGCAGCTTGCCGGGGCGGGGAAAACTGTTTTTT,CASSLPGRGKLFF
TRBJ2-3,TRBV29-1,TRBD2,.,TGCAGCGTCGATGGACTAGCGGGAGGGCCAGAAAAGAGATACGCGTATTTT,CSVDGLAGGPEKRYAYF
TRBJ2-3,TRBV9,TRBD2,many,TGTGCCAGCAGCGCGCTAGCGGGGGGCACAGATACGCAGTATTTT,CASSALAGGTDTQYF
TRBJ2-7,TRBV29-1,.,.,TGCAGCGTTGTGGAACAGGGTTTTCGCGACGAGCAGTACTTC,CSVVEQGFRDEQYF
TRBJ2-6,TRBV27,TRBD2,.,TGTGCCAGCAGTTTACGGTTCGGGGGAGGGATGGGGGCCAACGTCCTGACTTTC,CASSLRFGGGMGANVLTF
TRBJ2-6,TRBV5-1,.,.,TGCGCCAGCACCTTGGAGGGACCCAACGTCCTGACTTTC,CASTLEGPNVLTF
TRBJ1-2,TRBV11-2,.,.,TGTGCCAGCAGCTTAGGTCGGGTGGTACAGGGCTACACCTTC,CASSLGRVVQGYTF
TRBJ1-1,TRBV20-1,TRBD1,.,TGCAGTGCTAGGACGATGGGACAGGGGGTCAACACTGAAGCTTTCTTT,CSARTMGQGVNTEAFF
TRBJ1-6,TRBV12-3/TRBV12-4,.,.,TGTGCCAGCAGTCTCGGACTCGTAAATTCACCCTTCCACTTT,CASSLGLVNSPFHF
TRBJ2-1,TRBV4-3,TRBD2,few,TGCGCCAGCAGCCAAGCCGGGACTAGCGGGGTGGGTGAGCAGTTCTTC,CASSQAGTSGVGEQFF
TRBJ1-5,TRBV24-1,.,.,TGTGCCACCAGTGACCCTAAGGGTGGCAATCAGCCCCAGCATTTT,CATSDPKGGNQPQHF
TRBJ1-6,TRBV6-5,.,.,TGTGCCAGCAGACCGAAGGCCCTTTCCATTTCACCCCTCCACTTT,CASRPKALSISPLHF
TRBJ1-2,TRBV20-1,.,.,TGCAGTGCTAGAGGCGTAGGGCCCCTCGGCTACACCTTC,CSARGVGPLGYTF
TRBJ2-3,TRBV12-3/TRBV12-4,.,.,TGTGCCAGCAGTTTAGCTCTAGGGGTTAGCACAGATACGCAATATTTT,CASSLALGVSTDTQYF
TRBJ2-7,TRBV29-1,TRBD1,.,TGCAGCGTTGTGGACAGGGATAACTACGAGCAGTACTTC,CSVVDRDNYEQYF
TRBJ2-1,TRBV7-2,TRBD2,few,TGTGCCAGCAGCTTAAGATCCCGTCGGGGGGCCTACAATGAGCAGTTCTTC,CASSLRSRRGAYNEQFF
TRBJ1-4,TRBV5-4,.,.,TGTGCCAGCAGCTTGGAAAGGGGGGCGAATGAAAAACTGTTTTTT,CASSLERGANEKLFF
TRBJ2-7,TRBV20-1,TRBD1,.,TGCAGTGCTAGAGGACAGGGGGATCTCCTCGGGCAGTACTTC,CSARGQGDLLGQYF
TRBJ2-5,TRBV6-2/TRBV6-3,.,.,TGTGCCAGCAGTTACTACCGAGGCGCCCAGGTCGGGGGAGAGACCCAGTACTTC,CASSYYRGAQVGGETQYF
TRBJ2-3,TRBV2,.,.,TGTGCCAGCAGACCACAGGGTTCTCGCACAGATACGCAGTATTTT,CASRPQGSRTDTQYF
TRBJ1-4,TRBV20-1,.,.,TGCAGTGCTGCCCCTAGGGGGGGGAGGTGTGAAAAACTGTTTTTT,CSAAPRGGRCEKLFF
TRBJ2-6,TRBV6-6,.,few,TGTGCCAGCAGCATGGATGCCGGGGCCAACGTCCTGACTTTC,CASSMDAGANVLTF
TRBJ2-1,TRBV11-2,TRBD1,.,TGTGCCATAGGGGGACAGGGGCGAGTCAATGAGCAGTTCTTC,CAIGGQGRVNEQFF
TRBJ2-6,TRBV27,.,.,TGTGCCAGCTCACTTACAGGGAACTCTGGGGCCAACGTCCTGACTTTC,CASSLTGNSGANVLTF
TRBJ1-5,TRBV4-2,.,.,TGTGCCAGCAGCCAAATAGGGCAGCCCCAGCATTTT,CASSQIGQPQHF
TRBJ2-3,TRBV3-1,TRBD1,.,TGTGCCAGCAGCCAAGTGGTGTCGGACAGGGTGAGAGATACGCAGTATTTT,CASSQVVSDRVRDTQYF
TRBJ2-3,TRBV6-5,.,.,TGTGCCAGCAGTTCCCTCGGAGGGCTTAGCACAGATACGCAGTATTTT,CASSSLGGLSTDTQYF
TRBJ1-2,TRBV6-2/TRBV6-3,TRBD1,.,TGTGCCAGCAGTTATTACTCCGGGACAGACTATGGCTACACCTTC,CASSYYSGTDYGYTF
TRBJ2-7,TRBV7-9,.,.,TGTGCCAGCAGGGGGGAGAGCCCGACAAGCTACAATGAGCAGTACTTC,CASRGESPTSYNEQYF